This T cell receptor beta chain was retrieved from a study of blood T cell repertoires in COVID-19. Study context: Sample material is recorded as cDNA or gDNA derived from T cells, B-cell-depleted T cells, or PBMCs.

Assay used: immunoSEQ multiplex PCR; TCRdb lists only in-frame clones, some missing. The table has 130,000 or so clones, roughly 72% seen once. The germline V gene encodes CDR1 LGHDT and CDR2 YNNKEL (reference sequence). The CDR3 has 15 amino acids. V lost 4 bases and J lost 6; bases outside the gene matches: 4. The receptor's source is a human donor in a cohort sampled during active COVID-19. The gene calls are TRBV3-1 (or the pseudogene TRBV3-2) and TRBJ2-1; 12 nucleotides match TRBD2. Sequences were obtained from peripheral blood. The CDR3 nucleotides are TGTGCCAGCAGCCCACTAGCGGGGGGAATCAATGAGCAGTTCTTC. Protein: CASSPLAGGINEQFF.